Sequencing of this TCR beta chain was carried out in a study of blood T cell repertoires in COVID-19. On the study more broadly: T cells, B-cell-depleted T cells, or PBMCs supplied cDNA or gDNA.

Original methodology: Amplification from reference gene primers served as the basis for estimated nucleated cell counts. The table came from immunoSEQ multiplex PCR; TCRdb's copy has only in-frame clones and leaves some out. V and J calls and clone size come straight from that table; D and trimming were deduced from the DNA. This table has 200,000 to 300,000 clones, around 85% appearing once. This clone was recorded a few times. This CDR3 contains 17 residues. The V gene end was trimmed by 4 bases and the J gene end by 4 bases; junction bases not matched to a gene: 13. Germline assignment: CDR1 MDHEN and CDR2 SYDVKM.

The origin of this receptor is a woman over 75 with acute or convalescent COVID-19. The sample taken for sequencing was peripheral blood. V usage is TRBV28 and J usage is TRBJ2-3; 8 bases map to TRBD1. CDR3 amino acids: CASSSDRERFYADTQYF. The CDR3, as DNA: TGTGCCAGCAGTTCGGACAGGGAAAGGTTTTATGCAGATACGCAGTATTTT.